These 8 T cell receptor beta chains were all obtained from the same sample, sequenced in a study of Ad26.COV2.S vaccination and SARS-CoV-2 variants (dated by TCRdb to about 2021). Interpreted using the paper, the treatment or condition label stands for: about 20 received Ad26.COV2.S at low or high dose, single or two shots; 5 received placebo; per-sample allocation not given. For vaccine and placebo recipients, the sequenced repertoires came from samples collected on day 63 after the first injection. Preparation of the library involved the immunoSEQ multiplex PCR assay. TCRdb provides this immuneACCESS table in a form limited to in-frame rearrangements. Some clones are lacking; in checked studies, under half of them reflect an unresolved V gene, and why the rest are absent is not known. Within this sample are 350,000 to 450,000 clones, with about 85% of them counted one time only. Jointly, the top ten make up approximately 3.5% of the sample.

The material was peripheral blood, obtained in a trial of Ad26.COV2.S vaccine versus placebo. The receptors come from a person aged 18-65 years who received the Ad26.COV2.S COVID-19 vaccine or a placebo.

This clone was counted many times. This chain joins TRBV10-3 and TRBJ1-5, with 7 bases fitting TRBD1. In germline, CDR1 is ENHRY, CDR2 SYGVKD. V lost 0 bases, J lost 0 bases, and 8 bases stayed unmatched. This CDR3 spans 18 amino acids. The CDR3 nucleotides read TGTGCCATCAGTGAGTCGAATTTGGGACAGACTAGCAATCAGCCCCAGCATTTT. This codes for CAISESNLGQTSNQPQHF.

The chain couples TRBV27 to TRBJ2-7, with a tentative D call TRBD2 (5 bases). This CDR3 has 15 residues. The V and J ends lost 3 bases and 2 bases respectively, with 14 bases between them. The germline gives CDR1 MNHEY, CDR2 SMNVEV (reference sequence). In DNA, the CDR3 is TGTGCCAGCAGTTTTTATGAGGGATCGGCCTACGAGCAGTACTTC. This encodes CASSFYEGSAYEQYF.

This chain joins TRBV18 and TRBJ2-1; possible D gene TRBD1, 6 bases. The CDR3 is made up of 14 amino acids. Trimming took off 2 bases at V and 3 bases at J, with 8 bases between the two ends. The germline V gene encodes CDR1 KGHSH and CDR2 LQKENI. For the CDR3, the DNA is TGTGCCAGCTCACCAAGACAGGACTACAATGAGCAGTTCTTC. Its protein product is CASSPRQDYNEQFF. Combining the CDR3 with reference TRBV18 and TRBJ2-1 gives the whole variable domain NAGVMQNPRHLVRRRGQEARLRCSPMKGHSHVYWYRQLPEEGLKFMVYLQKENIIDESGMPKERFSAEFPKEGPSILRIQQVVRGDSAAYFCASSPRQDYNEQFFGPGTRLTVL.

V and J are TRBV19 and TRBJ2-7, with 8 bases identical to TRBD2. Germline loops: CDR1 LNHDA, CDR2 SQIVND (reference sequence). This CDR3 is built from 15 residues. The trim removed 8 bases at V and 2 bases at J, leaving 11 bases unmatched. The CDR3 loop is CASGAPSGSPYEQYF. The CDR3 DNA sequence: TGTGCCAGTGGAGCCCCCAGCGGGAGCCCCTACGAGCAGTACTTC.

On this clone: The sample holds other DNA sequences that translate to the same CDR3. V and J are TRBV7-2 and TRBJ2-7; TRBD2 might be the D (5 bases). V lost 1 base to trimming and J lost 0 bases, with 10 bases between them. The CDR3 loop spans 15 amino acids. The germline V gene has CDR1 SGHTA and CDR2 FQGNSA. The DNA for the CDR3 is TGTGCCAGCAGCTTAGGGGGTGGGAGCTCCTACGAGCAGTACTTC. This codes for CASSLGGGSSYEQYF.

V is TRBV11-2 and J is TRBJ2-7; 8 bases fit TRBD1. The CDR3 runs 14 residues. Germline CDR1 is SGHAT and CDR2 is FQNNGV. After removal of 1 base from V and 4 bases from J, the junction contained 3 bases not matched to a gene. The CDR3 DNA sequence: TGTGCCAGCAGCTTAGTTCAGGGGGCATACGAGCAGTACTTC. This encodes CASSLVQGAYEQYF.

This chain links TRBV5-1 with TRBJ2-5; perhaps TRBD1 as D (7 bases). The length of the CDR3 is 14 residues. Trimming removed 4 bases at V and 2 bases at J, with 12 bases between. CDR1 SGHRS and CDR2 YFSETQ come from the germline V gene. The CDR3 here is CASSRGTEQETQYF. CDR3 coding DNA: TGCGCCAGCAGCCGCGGGACAGAACAAGAGACCCAGTACTTC.

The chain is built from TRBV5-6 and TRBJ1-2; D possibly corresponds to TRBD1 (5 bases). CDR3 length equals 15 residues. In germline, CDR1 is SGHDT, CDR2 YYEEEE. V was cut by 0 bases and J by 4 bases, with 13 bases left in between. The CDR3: CASSLAGTPRYGYTF. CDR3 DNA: TGTGCCAGCAGCTTGGCCGGGACGCCCCGCTATGGCTACACCTTC.